The 26 T cell receptor beta chains in this list originate from one sample, sequenced in a study of blood T cell repertoires in COVID-19. The protocol was immunoSEQ multiplex PCR, while the TCRdb copy is restricted to in-frame clones and leaves out a portion. The sample consists of 130,000 to 150,000 clones, roughly 87% of them appearing once. Sequencing was performed on peripheral blood. The origin of the receptors is a woman between 50 and 59 years old with acute or convalescent COVID-19.

The rearrangement uses TRBV27 and TRBJ2-7, with 9 bases fitting TRBD1. Germline V CDR1 and CDR2: MNHEY, SMNVEV (reference sequence). The CDR3 has 13 amino acids. V trimming: 8 bases; J trimming: 0 bases; junction bases outside the gene matches: 2. CDR3 coding DNA: TGTGCCAGCCGGACAGGGGCCTCCTACGAGCAGTACTTC. Amino acid sequence: CASRTGASYEQYF.

The J gene is TRBJ2-3, the V gene TRBV7-9, with 7 bases identical to TRBD2. The ends lost 0 bases at V and 5 bases at J; junction bases unmatched: 5. There are 15 residues in the CDR3. CDR1 and CDR2 from the germline V gene are SEHNR and FQNEAQ (reference sequence). The CDR3 DNA sequence: TGTGCCAGCAGCTTAGCGCTGGCTAGCGGAGATACGCAGTATTTT. As protein: CASSLALASGDTQYF.

This clone occurred a few times. The chain combines TRBV10-1 with TRBJ2-7; 8 bases are a match to TRBD1. This CDR3 has 15 residues. Losses at the gene ends were 0 bases for V and 4 bases for J; bases not matched to a gene: 5. Germline CDR1 is WNHNN and CDR2 is SYGVQD (reference sequence). CDR3 amino acids: CASSESFRGLYEQYF. As DNA, the CDR3 is TGCGCCAGCAGTGAGTCGTTCAGGGGGCTTTACGAGCAGTACTTC.

The chain couples TRBV10-3 to TRBJ2-7, with D perhaps TRBD2 (5 bases). The length of the CDR3 is 17 residues. The germline CDR1 and CDR2 sequences are ENHRY and SYGVKD. Between the trimmed V and J ends, which lost 2 bases and 4 bases, there was a span of 21 bases. CDR3 in DNA: TGTGCCATCAGTGAGATAATGAGGATCCCCAGCGGATACGAGCAGTACTTC. The encoded protein is CAISEIMRIPSGYEQYF.

The V gene is TRBV4-2, the J gene TRBJ2-5; TRBD2 might be the D (6 bases). CDR1 is LGHNA and CDR2 is YNFKEQ in the germline V gene. V was clipped by 0 bases and J by 5 bases, with 25 bases between them. The CDR3 totals 19 residues. For the CDR3, the DNA is TGTGCCAGCAGCCAAGATGTGAGAGAGGACGGATCAGGGAGGGAGACCCAGTACTTC. Amino acids: CASSQDVREDGSGRETQYF.

The rearrangement uses TRBV7-9 and TRBJ2-1; perhaps TRBD1 as D (5 bases). This CDR3 is 16 amino acids long. Looked up from germline, CDR1 is SEHNR and CDR2 is FQNEAQ (reference sequence). Trimming pared 2 bases from V and 3 bases from J, leaving 14 bases between. The CDR3 nucleotides are TGTGCCAGCAGCTTACTTGTAGGACACAACTACAATGAGCAGTTCTTC. Translation gives CASSLLVGHNYNEQFF.

This clone was counted only a few times. V usage is TRBV13 and J usage is TRBJ2-2; D unresolved. Per the germline V gene, CDR1 is PRHDT and CDR2 is FYEKMQ (reference sequence). The CDR3 runs to 16 residues. V was pared by 5 bases and J by 6 bases, with 19 bases between. The CDR3 is CASSLPPAESPGELFF. CDR3 nucleotide sequence: TGTGCCAGCAGCCTGCCCCCGGCGGAGAGCCCCGGGGAGCTGTTTTTT.

This chain joins TRBV19 and TRBJ1-2; TRBD1 is a possible D gene (5 bases). The CDR3 is 13 residues long. Per germline, CDR1 LNHDA and CDR2 SQIVND (reference sequence). Trimming stripped 5 bases from V and 4 bases from J, with 11 bases between. The CDR3 nucleotides are TGTGCCAGTAGTTCCCGACAGAGCTATGGCTACACCTTC. This gives the protein CASSSRQSYGYTF.

The V gene is TRBV11-2, the J gene TRBJ1-1, with 11 bases lining up with TRBD1. The CDR3 extends over 15 amino acids. With 5 bases clipped from V and 3 bases from J, the junction kept 5 bases outside the gene matches. Germline V lookup: CDR1 SGHAT, CDR2 FQNNGV. The CDR3 DNA sequence: TGTGCCAGCAGCGACGGGACAGGGGGGGACACTGAAGCTTTCTTT. Translating gives CASSDGTGGDTEAFF.

The CDR3 protein is CASSQGRLAGGGETQYF. The DNA of the CDR3 is TGTGCCAGCAGCCAAGGGCGGCTAGCGGGAGGGGGTGAGACCCAGTACTTC. The chain uses TRBV3-1 (or the pseudogene TRBV3-2) and TRBJ2-5; 12 positions agree with TRBD2. Germline loops: CDR1 LGHDT, CDR2 YNNKEL (reference sequence). CDR3 length: 17 residues. V lost 1 base and J lost 5; bases outside the gene matches: 8.

The chain employs TRBV24-1 and TRBJ2-5; D is uncertain. Germline V gene data show CDR1 as KGHDR and CDR2 as SFDVKD. Trimming shortened V by 5 bases and J by 4 bases, and 10 bases separated the two germline ends. This CDR3 spans 13 amino acids. The CDR3 nucleotides are TGTGCCACCAGTGTCCCGACGGGAGAGACCCAGTACTTC. Encoded protein: CATSVPTGETQYF.

V gene TRBV7-3 combines with J gene TRBJ1-1; tentative D call: TRBD1 (6 bases). CDR3 length: 13 residues. Germline lookup yields CDR1 SGHTA and CDR2 FQGTGA. The germline V and J ends were trimmed by 3 bases and 5 bases, with 10 bases remaining between them. For the CDR3, the DNA is TGTGCCAGCAGCTTTCAGGGGAGTACTGAAGCTTTCTTT. Amino acid sequence: CASSFQGSTEAFF.

CDR3 DNA sequence: TGTGCCAGTACCGGGAGGGCCACCGGGGAGCTGTTTTTT. Its translation: CASTGRATGELFF. The chain uses TRBV19 and TRBJ2-2, with 8 bases fitting TRBD2. V lost 7 bases, J lost 4 bases, and 2 bases stayed unmatched. The germline CDR1 and CDR2 sequences are LNHDA and SQIVND (reference sequence). This CDR3 comprises 13 residues.

The V gene is TRBV5-4, the J gene TRBJ1-4; D ambiguous. Trimming took 0 bases from V and 8 from J, leaving 5 bases between them. The CDR3 runs to 12 residues. Germline V gene data show CDR1 as SGHNT and CDR2 as YYREEE (reference sequence). The CDR3: CASSLAQEKLFF. The CDR3 DNA reads as TGTGCCAGCAGCTTGGCACAGGAAAAACTGTTTTTT. The full variable domain, with the rest looked up from reference TRBV5-4 and TRBJ1-4, is ETGVTQSPTHLIKTRGQQVTLRCSSQSGHNTVSWYQQALGQGPQFIFQYYREEENGRGNFPPRFSGLQFPNYSSELNVNALELDDSALYLCASSLAQEKLFFGSGTQLSVL.

The rearrangement joins TRBV6-5 to TRBJ2-1; 7 bases fit TRBD2. V lost 7 bases to trimming and J lost 9 bases; unmatched junction nucleotides: 9. Per germline, CDR1 MNHEY and CDR2 SVGAGI. This CDR3 region has 13 residues. The CDR3 bases are TGTGCCAGCAACCGGGGAGGGTTGGGTGAGCAGTTCTTC. This gives the protein CASNRGGLGEQFF.

V is TRBV27 and J is TRBJ2-3; TRBD2 agrees at 8 bases. This CDR3 has 19 amino acids. Germline CDR1 is MNHEY and CDR2 is SMNVEV (reference sequence). The junction had 21 bases not matched to a gene; V was cut back by 5 bases and J by 5 bases. The CDR3 loop is CASSPPESAGVWTGDTQYF. CDR3 nucleotide sequence: TGTGCCAGCAGTCCTCCTGAGTCAGCGGGAGTGTGGACCGGAGATACGCAGTATTTT.

V is TRBV6-1 and J is TRBJ2-7, with TRBD2 matching 12 bases. With 4 bases clipped from V and 2 bases from J, the junction kept 6 bases outside the gene matches. This CDR3 region has 16 residues. Germline V gene data show CDR1 as MNHNS and CDR2 as SASEGT. The CDR3 protein is CASSGLTSGRTYEQYF. The CDR3 nucleotides are TGTGCCAGCAGTGGCCTCACTAGCGGGAGGACCTACGAGCAGTACTTC.

The chain links TRBV7-8 to TRBJ2-3; D is perhaps TRBD2 (6 bases). V was trimmed by 1 base and J by 2 bases, leaving 13 bases between them. The CDR3 contains 16 residues. Germline assignment: CDR1 SGHVS and CDR2 FQNEAQ. The CDR3 coding sequence is TGTGCCAGCAGCTTAGTCGAGGGAGGACCCACAGATACGCAGTATTTT. This sequence encodes CASSLVEGGPTDTQYF.

Here the CDR3 reads CASSEPGLAGGLDTQYF. The CDR3 coding sequence is TGCGCCAGCAGTGAGCCGGGACTAGCGGGAGGATTAGATACGCAGTATTTT. The chain recombines TRBV10-2 with TRBJ2-3; the match to TRBD2 covers 15 bases. Trimming at V came to 2 bases and at J to 5 bases, leaving 5 bases not matched to a gene. This CDR3 has 17 amino acids. The V gene's germline CDR1 is WSHSY and CDR2 SAAADI.

The J gene is TRBJ2-3, the V gene TRBV11-2; unclear D gene. This CDR3 has 13 amino acids. The germline gives CDR1 SGHAT, CDR2 FQNNGV. V gave up 6 bases and J gave up 4 bases, with 11 bases separating them. The CDR3 reads CASSRYLPDTQYF. CDR3 nucleotides: TGTGCCAGCAGTCGTTACTTACCAGATACGCAGTATTTT.

V and J are TRBV27 and TRBJ2-7; tentative D call: TRBD1 (5 bases). This CDR3 has 14 amino acids. V gave up 5 bases and J gave up 9 bases, with 20 bases separating them. CDR1 MNHEY and CDR2 SMNVEV come from the germline V gene (reference sequence). CDR3 amino acids: CASSNQGTPQGQYF. The DNA of the CDR3 is TGTGCCAGCAGTAATCAGGGAACCCCCCAGGGGCAGTACTTC.

The rearrangement links TRBV5-1 to TRBJ2-7; 9 positions agree with TRBD1. V dropped 5 bases and J dropped 2; count of bases not matched to a gene: 11. CDR1 and CDR2 (germline): SGHRS, YFSETQ. The CDR3 totals 16 residues. The CDR3, as DNA: TGCGCCAGCAGTTTTCCCACGGGACAGGGAACCTACGAGCAGTACTTC. Translating gives CASSFPTGQGTYEQYF.

The V gene is TRBV6-4, the J gene TRBJ1-2, with D perhaps TRBD1 (5 bases). This CDR3 region has 15 residues. Looked up from germline, CDR1 is MRHNA and CDR2 is SNTAGT. V was trimmed by 0 bases and J by 4 bases, leaving 12 bases between them. In nucleotides, the CDR3 is TGTGCCAGCAGTGACTCGGCGGGGCGCGGCTATGGCTACACCTTC. It is translated as CASSDSAGRGYGYTF.

This clone was recorded once. The V gene is TRBV11-2, the J gene TRBJ1-1, with a tentative D call TRBD1 (5 bases). Germline assignment: CDR1 SGHAT and CDR2 FQNNGV. Trimming cost V 3 bases and J 3 bases, with 14 bases left between them. CDR3 size: 15 residues. The CDR3 region is CASSLSGGRDTEAFF. In DNA form, the CDR3 reads TGTGCCAGCAGCTTGAGCGGGGGAAGGGACACTGAAGCTTTCTTT.

The genes are TRBV19 and TRBJ2-1; TRBD2 agrees at 7 bases. Germline V gene lookup returns CDR1 LNHDA and CDR2 SQIVND (reference sequence). V gave up 6 bases and J gave up 0 bases; unmatched junction bases: 5. There are 15 residues in the CDR3. CDR3 nucleotides: TGTGCCAGTAGCGGGGGGTGGAGCTCCTACAATGAGCAGTTCTTC. Residues: CASSGGWSSYNEQFF. Supplemented by reference TRBV19 and TRBJ2-1, the full variable domain reads DGGITQSPKYLFRKEGQNVTLSCEQNLNHDAMYWYRQDPGQGLRLIYYSQIVNDFQKGDIAEGYSVSREKKESFPLTVTSAQKNPTAFYLCASSGGWSSYNEQFFGPGTRLTVL.

The V gene is TRBV7-3, the J gene TRBJ2-6; tentatively, D is TRBD2 (6 bases). The length of the CDR3 is 17 residues. Per germline, CDR1 SGHTA and CDR2 FQGTGA. The V gene lost 0 bases and the J gene lost 0 bases, with 9 bases spanning the gap. The chain's CDR3 is CASSLTAGISGANVLTF. In nucleotides, the CDR3 is TGTGCCAGCAGCTTAACTGCGGGGATCTCTGGGGCCAACGTCCTGACTTTC.